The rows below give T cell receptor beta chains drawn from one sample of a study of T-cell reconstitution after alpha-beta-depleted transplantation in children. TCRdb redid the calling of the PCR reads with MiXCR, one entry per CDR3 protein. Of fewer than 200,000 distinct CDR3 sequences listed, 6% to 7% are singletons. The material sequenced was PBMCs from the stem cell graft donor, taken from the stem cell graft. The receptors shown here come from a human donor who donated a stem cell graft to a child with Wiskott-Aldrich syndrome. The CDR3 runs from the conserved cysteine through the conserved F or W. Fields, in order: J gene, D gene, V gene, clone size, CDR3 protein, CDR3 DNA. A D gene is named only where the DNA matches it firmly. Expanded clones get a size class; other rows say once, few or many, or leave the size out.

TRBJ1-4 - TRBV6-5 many CASRKRQGNEKLFF TGTGCCAGCAGAAAACGGCAGGGTAATGAAAAACTGTTTTTT
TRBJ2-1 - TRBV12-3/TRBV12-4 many CASSPSGTDSYNEQFF TGTGCCAGCAGTCCATCCGGGACGGATTCCTACAATGAGCAGTTCTTC
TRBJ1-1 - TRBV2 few CASRPKMQGRYMNTEAFF TGTGCCAGCAGGCCCAAGATGCAGGGGCGATACATGAACACTGAAGCTTTCTTT
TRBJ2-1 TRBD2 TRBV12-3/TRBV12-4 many CASSLSGGAVNNEQFF TGTGCCAGCAGTCTCAGCGGGGGGGCGGTTAACAATGAGCAGTTCTTC
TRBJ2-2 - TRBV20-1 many CSARHGNTGELFF TGCAGTGCACGCCACGGCAACACCGGGGAGCTGTTTTTT
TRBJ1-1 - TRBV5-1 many CASSPTGNTEAFF TGCGCCAGCAGTCCGACAGGGAACACTGAAGCTTTCTTT
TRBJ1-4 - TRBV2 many CASSDLTRLGEKLFF TGTGCCAGCAGTGACCTAACCAGGCTCGGTGAAAAACTGTTTTTT
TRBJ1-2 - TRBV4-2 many CASSQSVADSMFYTF TGTGCCAGCAGCCAATCAGTGGCGGACAGTATGTTCTACACCTTC
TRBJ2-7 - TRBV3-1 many CASSIQGTYEQYF TGTGCCAGCAGCATTCAGGGCACCTACGAGCAGTACTTC
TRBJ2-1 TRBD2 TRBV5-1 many CASSDSGIGYNEQFF TGCGCCAGCAGCGATAGCGGGATCGGGTACAATGAGCAGTTCTTC
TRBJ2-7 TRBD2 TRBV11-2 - CASSLGLAGLTYEQYF TGTGCCAGCAGCTTAGGACTAGCGGGACTAACCTACGAGCAGTACTTC
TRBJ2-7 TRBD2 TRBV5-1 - CASSSTLPSGASYEQYF TGCGCCAGCAGCTCTACCCTCCCTAGCGGAGCCTCCTACGAGCAGTACTTC
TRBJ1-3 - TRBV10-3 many CAISEVSPGVDSGNTIYF TGTGCCATCAGTGAGGTTTCCCCAGGAGTAGACTCTGGAAACACCATATATTTT
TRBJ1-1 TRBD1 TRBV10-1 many CASSPRDRDTEAFF TGCGCCAGCAGCCCCCGGGACAGGGACACTGAAGCTTTCTTT
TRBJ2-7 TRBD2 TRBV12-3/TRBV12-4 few CASRRSGRRYEQYF TGTGCCAGCAGGCGAAGCGGGAGGCGGTACGAGCAGTACTTC
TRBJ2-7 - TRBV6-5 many CASSYSVQDPSREQYF TGTGCCAGCAGTTACTCAGTTCAGGACCCCAGTCGGGAGCAGTACTTC
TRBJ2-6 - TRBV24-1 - CATSDTDAPRGNSGANVLTF TGTGCCACCAGTGATACGGACGCCCCCAGAGGGAACTCTGGGGCCAACGTCCTGACTTTC